This section outlines one T cell receptor (beta chain) sequence together with its context. The junction departs from germline at one end; a sequencing error may be responsible. This record belongs to a study of blood T cells in healthy people across ages. There are 15 residues in the CDR3. For the second PCR, which ran for 7 to 11 cycles, a sample-barcoded 5' primer and a J-beta primer mix were used. TCRdb reprocessed the 5' RACE reads via MiXCR and lists one record per CDR3 protein. In the table there are about 720,000 distinct CDR3 sequences, 22% of which are singletons. This receptor was taken from an older man in good health. The rearrangement uses TRBV12-3 or TRBV12-4 and TRBJ2-3; TRBD1 or TRBD2 may be the D gene (5 bases each). Sequenced: blood. The CDR3 DNA reads TGTACCAGCAGTTTCAACCCAGGGAGAACAGATACGCAGTATTTT. As protein: CTSSFNPGRTDTQYF.